This T cell receptor (beta chain) comes out of a study of tumor T cells in aggressive B-cell lymphoma. Produced via immunoSEQ multiplex PCR; TCRdb's table is partial and in-frame only. The data show thousands of clones, approximately 80% seen once. This clone was observed a single time. Sequenced input: tumor tissue. This TCR came from an adult with diffuse large B cell lymphoma.

CDR3: CASSRGQGYSEQYF. The CDR3 DNA is TGTGCCAGCAGTCGGGGACAGGGGTACTCCGAGCAGTACTTC. The chain has TRBV6-5 and TRBJ2-7, with TRBD1 matching 10 bases. The CDR3 consists of 14 residues. Germline V gene lookup returns CDR1 MNHEY and CDR2 SVGAGI. V gave up 5 bases and J gave up 6 bases; unmatched junction bases: 7.